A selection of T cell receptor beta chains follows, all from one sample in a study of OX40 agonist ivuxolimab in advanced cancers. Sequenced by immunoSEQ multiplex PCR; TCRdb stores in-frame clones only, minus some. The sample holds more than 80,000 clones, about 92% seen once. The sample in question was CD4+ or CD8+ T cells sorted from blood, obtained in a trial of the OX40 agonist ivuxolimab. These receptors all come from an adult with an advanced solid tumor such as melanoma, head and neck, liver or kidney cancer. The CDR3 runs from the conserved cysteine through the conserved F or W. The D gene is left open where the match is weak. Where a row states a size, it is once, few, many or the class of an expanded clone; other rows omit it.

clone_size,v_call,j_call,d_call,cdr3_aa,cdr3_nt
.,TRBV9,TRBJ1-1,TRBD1,CASSATGSNTEAFF,TGTGCCAGCAGCGCGACAGGGTCCAACACTGAAGCTTTCTTT
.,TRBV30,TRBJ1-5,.,CAWTQGNNQPQHF,TGTGCCTGGACCCAGGGGAACAATCAGCCCCAGCATTTT
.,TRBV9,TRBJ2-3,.,CASSTGAGADTQYF,TGTGCCAGCAGCACCGGGGCGGGCGCGGATACGCAGTATTTT
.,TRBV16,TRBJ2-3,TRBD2,CASTSARPGLAADTQYF,TGTGCCAGCACCTCAGCTAGACCGGGACTAGCCGCAGATACGCAGTATTTT
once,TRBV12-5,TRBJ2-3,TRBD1,CASGGPRDRPLASTDTQYF,TGTGCTAGTGGTGGCCCCCGGGACAGACCCCTTGCTAGCACAGATACGCAGTATTTT
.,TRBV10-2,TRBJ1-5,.,CASSDGTPNQPQHF,TGCGCCAGCAGTGACGGGACACCAAATCAGCCCCAGCATTTT
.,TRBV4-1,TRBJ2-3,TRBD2,CASSPGTSGGFPDTQYF,TGCGCCAGCAGCCCCGGGACTAGCGGGGGTTTTCCGGATACGCAGTATTTT
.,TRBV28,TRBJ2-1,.,CASSLVPGSHNEQFF,TGTGCCAGCAGTTTGGTCCCGGGTTCTCACAATGAGCAGTTCTTC
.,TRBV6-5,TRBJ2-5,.,CASQNPYQETQYF,TGTGCCAGCCAGAACCCGTACCAAGAGACCCAGTACTTC
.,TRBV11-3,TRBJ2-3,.,CASSDGGNRDTQYF,TGTGCCAGCAGCGATGGCGGGAACCGAGATACGCAGTATTTT
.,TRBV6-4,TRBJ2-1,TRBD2,CASSDEAGVGEQFF,TGTGCCAGCAGTGACGAGGCGGGAGTGGGTGAGCAGTTCTTC
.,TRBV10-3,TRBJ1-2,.,CAISDRVYNYGYTF,TGTGCCATCAGTGACAGGGTCTATAACTATGGCTACACCTTC
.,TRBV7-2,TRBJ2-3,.,CASSLFEADTQYF,TGTGCCAGCAGCTTATTTGAAGCAGATACGCAGTATTTT
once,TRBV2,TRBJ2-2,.,CASSATGELFF,TGTGCCAGCAGTGCGACCGGGGAGCTGTTTTTT
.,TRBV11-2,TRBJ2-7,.,CASSLDRSSYEQYF,TGTGCCAGCAGCTTAGATCGGAGCTCCTACGAGCAGTACTTC
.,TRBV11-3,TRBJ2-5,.,CASSLGPNQETQYF,TGTGCCAGCAGCTTAGGACCGAATCAAGAGACCCAGTACTTC
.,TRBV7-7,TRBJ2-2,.,CASSPDVGELFF,TGTGCTAGCAGCCCGGACGTCGGGGAGCTGTTTTTT
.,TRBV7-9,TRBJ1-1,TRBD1,CASSPGGEAFF,TGTGCCAGCAGCCCAGGGGGTGAAGCTTTCTTT
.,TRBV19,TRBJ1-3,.,CASSMVTARNTIYF,TGTGCCAGTAGTATGGTTACCGCTAGAAACACCATATATTTT
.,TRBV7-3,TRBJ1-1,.,CASSSDRNTEAFF,TGTGCCAGCAGCTCGGACAGAAACACTGAAGCTTTCTTT
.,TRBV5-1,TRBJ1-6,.,CASSLGAAFPLNSPLHF,TGCGCCAGCAGCTTGGGGGCAGCCTTTCCTCTTAATTCACCCCTCCACTTT
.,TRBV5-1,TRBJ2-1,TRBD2,CASSLPIAGGPGEQFF,TGCGCCAGCAGCCTCCCGATAGCGGGAGGGCCGGGTGAGCAGTTCTTC
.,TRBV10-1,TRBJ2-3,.,CVAPRSRDTQYF,TGCGTCGCACCCCGTAGCAGGGATACGCAGTATTTT
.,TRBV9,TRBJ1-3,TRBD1,CASSEPTGAGNTIYF,TGTGCCAGCAGCGAGCCGACAGGGGCCGGAAACACCATATATTTT
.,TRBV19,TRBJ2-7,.,CASSNLGDLEQYF,TGTGCCAGTAGTAACCTCGGAGATCTTGAGCAGTACTTC
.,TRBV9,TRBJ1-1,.,CASSAQYRVSGGTEAFF,TGTGCCAGCAGCGCCCAATACAGGGTATCGGGTGGGACTGAAGCTTTCTTT
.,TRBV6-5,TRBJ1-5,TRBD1,CASVGQDSNQPQHF,TGTGCCAGTGTGGGACAGGATAGCAATCAGCCCCAGCATTTT
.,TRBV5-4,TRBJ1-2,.,CASSPRTELYGYTF,TGTGCCAGCAGCCCCCGGACAGAGCTCTATGGCTACACCTTC
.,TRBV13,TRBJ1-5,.,CASSRGAWQPQHF,TGTGCCAGCAGCCGGGGTGCTTGGCAGCCCCAGCATTTT
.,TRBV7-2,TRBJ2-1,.,CASSLGGSSSYNEQFF,TGTGCCAGCAGCTTAGGGGGCAGCAGCTCCTACAATGAGCAGTTCTTC
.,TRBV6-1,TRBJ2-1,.,CASSQRGATYNEQFF,TGTGCCAGCAGTCAGAGGGGGGCCACCTACAATGAGCAGTTCTTC
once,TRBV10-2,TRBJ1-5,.,CASSESQRGQPQHF,TGCGCCAGCAGTGAGTCGCAGCGAGGGCAGCCCCAGCATTTT
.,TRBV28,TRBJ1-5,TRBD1,CASSLTPGTARFYSNQPQHF,TGTGCCAGCAGTCTAACCCCTGGGACAGCTCGATTTTATAGCAATCAGCCCCAGCATTTT
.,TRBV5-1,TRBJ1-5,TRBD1,CASSLDPQGVRRKNQPQHF,TGCGCCAGCAGCTTGGATCCCCAGGGGGTCCGACGGAAGAATCAGCCCCAGCATTTT
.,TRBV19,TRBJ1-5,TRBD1,CASNPQTGDLQHF,TGTGCCAGTAACCCCCAAACAGGGGACCTCCAGCATTTT
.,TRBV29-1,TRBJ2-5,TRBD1,CSVEAPGQGEETQYF,TGCAGCGTTGAAGCCCCGGGACAGGGGGAAGAGACCCAGTACTTC
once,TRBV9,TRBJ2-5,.,CASSPRPAGEETQYF,TGTGCCAGCAGCCCGCGACCGGCTGGCGAAGAGACCCAGTACTTC
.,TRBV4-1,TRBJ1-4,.,CASSQELGEKLFF,TGCGCCAGCAGCCAAGAATTGGGTGAAAAACTGTTTTTT
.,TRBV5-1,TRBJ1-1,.,CASSLEAHSTEAFF,TGCGCCAGCAGCTTGGAGGCGCACTCCACTGAAGCTTTCTTT
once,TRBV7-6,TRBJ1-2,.,CASSLHANYGYTF,TGTGCCAGCAGCTTGCATGCTAACTATGGCTACACCTTC
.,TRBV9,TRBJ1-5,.,CASSVALMRQADQPQHF,TGTGCCAGCAGCGTAGCTTTGATGAGACAGGCCGATCAGCCCCAGCATTTT